These T cell receptor beta chains were read from a single sample in a study of T cells in Graves' hyperthyroidism and ophthalmopathy. TCRdb reprocessed the multiplex PCR reads with MiXCR, giving one entry per CDR3 protein. The repertoire has approximately 430,000 distinct CDR3 sequences, about 15% of them found once; the top ten carry roughly 7.7%. Sequencing was performed on blood. The receptors shown here come from a woman aged 18-29 years with Graves' hyperthyroidism. Both conserved end residues are part of each CDR3. A D gene is named only where the DNA matches it firmly. Clone size is shown for a subset of rows, as once, few, many or a class of expanded clone.

TRBJ2-1 TRBV12-3/TRBV12-4 TRBD2 many CASSTTSGRRNEQFF TGTGCCAGCAGTACCACTAGCGGGAGGAGAAATGAGCAGTTCTTC
TRBJ1-5 TRBV2 TRBD1 few CASGQGANSNQPQHF TGTGCCAGCGGACAGGGGGCAAATAGCAATCAGCCCCAGCATTTT
TRBJ2-5 TRBV12-3/TRBV12-4 NA many CASRGWGVGETQYF TGTGCCAGCAGAGGGTGGGGAGTCGGAGAGACCCAGTACTTC
TRBJ2-7 TRBV14 TRBD2 few CASSQVQRGANEQYF TGTGCCAGCAGCCAAGTCCAGCGGGGGGCGAACGAGCAGTACTTC
TRBJ1-1 TRBV9 NA few CASSVVSRAEAFF TGTGCCAGCAGCGTAGTTAGCAGAGCTGAAGCTTTCTTT
TRBJ1-1 TRBV27 TRBD1 many CASSSQQGATEAFF TGTGCCAGCAGTTCTCAGCAGGGGGCCACTGAAGCTTTCTTT
TRBJ1-2 TRBV28 NA many CANYFYGEGGYTF TGTGCCAACTACTTTTACGGGGAGGGTGGCTACACCTTC
TRBJ2-5 TRBV11-2 TRBD1 many CASSFSGTGPETQYF TGTGCCAGCAGCTTTTCCGGGACAGGACCAGAGACCCAGTACTTC
TRBJ2-3 TRBV29-1 NA few CSVRPWDDASDTQYF TGCAGCGTTCGGCCCTGGGACGACGCGTCGGATACGCAGTATTTT
TRBJ2-7 TRBV2 TRBD1 many CASSADREISYEQYF TGTGCCAGCAGTGCCGACAGGGAAATCTCCTACGAGCAGTACTTC
TRBJ1-2 TRBV11-3 TRBD1 many CASSSGTGRLGYTF TGTGCCAGCAGCTCCGGGACAGGGAGGTTAGGCTACACCTTC
TRBJ1-5 TRBV4-1 TRBD1 NA CASSQWTGDQPQHF TGCGCCAGCAGCCAATGGACAGGGGATCAGCCCCAGCATTTT
TRBJ2-7 TRBV19 TRBD2 many CASRPASGRTYEQYF TGTGCCAGTAGGCCCGCCAGCGGGAGGACATACGAGCAGTACTTC
TRBJ2-1 TRBV11-2 TRBD1 many CASSPIRDRGQFF TGTGCCAGCAGCCCCATCCGGGACAGGGGCCAGTTCTTC
TRBJ1-1 TRBV11-3 NA many CASSRTIGVRTEAFF TGTGCCAGCAGCCGAACGATCGGGGTCCGGACTGAAGCTTTCTTT
TRBJ1-1 TRBV9 TRBD1 NA CASSAGTGYVDTEAFF TGTGCCAGCAGCGCAGGGACAGGTTATGTCGACACTGAAGCTTTCTTT
TRBJ2-7 TRBV5-1 NA many CASSLEGFSYEQYF TGCGCCAGCAGCTTGGAGGGATTCTCCTACGAGCAGTACTTC
TRBJ2-5 TRBV3-1 TRBD2 NA CASSPRAGADETQYF TGTGCCAGCAGCCCCAGAGCGGGGGCGGACGAGACCCAGTACTTC
TRBJ2-1 TRBV19 NA few CASSIVTANEQFF TGTGCCAGTAGTATAGTCACGGCCAATGAGCAGTTCTTC
TRBJ2-3 TRBV6-4 TRBD2 many CASSDKRGGADTQYF TGTGCCAGCAGTGACAAGCGGGGGGGCGCAGATACGCAGTATTTT
TRBJ2-7 TRBV9 NA NA CASSPRPHYEQYF TGTGCCAGCAGCCCGAGGCCCCACTACGAGCAGTACTTC
TRBJ1-1 TRBV20-1 NA many CSAREPGLMNTEAFF TGCAGTGCTAGAGAACCGGGACTGATGAACACTGAAGCTTTCTTT
TRBJ1-4 TRBV16 NA few CASSFLSASTNEKLFF TGTGCCAGCAGCTTCCTTTCGGCCTCTACTAATGAAAAACTGTTTTTT
TRBJ1-2 TRBV11-1 TRBD1 many CASSLARGSGYTF TGTGCCAGCAGCTTAGCCAGGGGGAGCGGCTACACCTTC
TRBJ2-5 TRBV30 TRBD1 NA CAWSARAGGQETQYF TGTGCCTGGAGCGCCCGTGCAGGGGGCCAAGAGACCCAGTACTTC
TRBJ1-2 TRBV30 NA NA CAWSRRPEGYTF TGTGCCTGGAGTAGGAGGCCGGAAGGCTACACCTTC
TRBJ2-1 TRBV6-1 NA many CASTLGPRMNEQFF TGTGCCAGCACGCTGGGACCCCGGATGAATGAGCAGTTCTTC
TRBJ2-7 TRBV27 TRBD1 NA CASSRLETGTGRYEQYF TGTGCCAGCAGTCGCCTAGAAACCGGGACAGGGCGGTACGAGCAGTACTTC
TRBJ2-7 TRBV4-1 NA few CASSPRASTGGGEQYF TGCGCCAGCAGCCCCCGCGCCTCGACCGGGGGCGGAGAGCAGTACTTC
TRBJ2-1 TRBV14 TRBD2 many CASSQDRGSSYNEQFF TGTGCCAGCAGCCAAGATCGCGGGAGCTCCTACAATGAGCAGTTCTTC
TRBJ2-1 TRBV2 NA NA CASTGGTSYEQFF TGTGCCAGCACTGGGGGCACCTCCTACGAGCAGTTCTTC
TRBJ2-5 TRBV11-1 NA many CASSPDHRETQYF TGTGCCAGCAGCCCAGATCATAGAGAGACCCAGTACTTC
TRBJ2-5 TRBV20-1 NA once CSARVVGRFGGNQYF TGCAGTGCTAGAGTGGTCGGACGTTTTGGGGGTAACCAGTACTTC
TRBJ2-1 TRBV2 NA NA CASSVWGAVEQFF TGTGCCAGCAGTGTCTGGGGGGCTGTAGAGCAGTTCTTC
TRBJ1-5 TRBV12-3/TRBV12-4 NA many CASSFLAYSNQPQHF TGTGCCAGCAGTTTTTTAGCGTATAGCAATCAGCCCCAGCATTTT
TRBJ1-1 TRBV18 NA NA CASSPGGPDTEALF TGTGCCAGCTCACCGGGGGGCCCGGACACTGAAGCTCTCTTT
TRBJ2-7 TRBV13 TRBD2 NA CASSVGLALEQYF TGTGCCAGCAGCGTGGGACTAGCCCTCGAGCAGTACTTC
TRBJ1-6 TRBV5-5 NA many CASSPWAEGSYNSPLHF TGTGCCAGCAGCCCATGGGCGGAGGGATCATATAATTCACCCCTCCACTTT
TRBJ1-2 TRBV24-1 NA NA CATSDSITNYGYTF TGTGCCACCAGTGATTCAATAACTAACTATGGCTACACCTTC
TRBJ1-5 TRBV19 TRBD1 many CASRAWDRSDQPQHF TGTGCCAGTAGGGCCTGGGACAGGAGTGATCAGCCCCAGCATTTT
TRBJ2-7 TRBV28 NA NA CASSLSESPYEQYF TGTGCCAGCAGTTTAAGCGAGAGCCCCTACGAGCAGTACTTC
TRBJ2-1 TRBV4-1 NA many CASSQEGEASSYNEQFF TGCGCCAGCAGCCAAGAAGGGGAGGCGAGCTCCTACAATGAGCAGTTCTTC
TRBJ2-1 TRBV20-1 TRBD1 NA CSARVVTGDFNEQFF TGCAGTGCTAGAGTGGTGACAGGGGATTTCAATGAGCAGTTCTTC
TRBJ1-1 TRBV12-3/TRBV12-4 TRBD1 NA CASSLEGQRGTEAFF TGTGCCAGCAGTTTAGAGGGACAGAGGGGGACTGAAGCTTTCTTT
TRBJ2-7 TRBV29-1 NA many CSALPVDAREQYF TGCAGCGCCCTCCCCGTCGACGCGAGAGAGCAGTACTTC
TRBJ2-1 TRBV5-1 NA many CASSLDEQIYNEQFF TGCGCCAGCAGCCTCGATGAACAGATTTACAATGAGCAGTTCTTC
TRBJ1-6 TRBV7-8 NA many CASSNAWRGGTSPLHF TGTGCCAGCAGCAATGCTTGGAGAGGGGGTACTTCACCCCTCCACTTT
TRBJ2-1 TRBV7-2 TRBD2 few CASSPLAGGQSEQFF TGTGCCAGCAGCCCTCTAGCGGGGGGGCAAAGTGAGCAGTTCTTC
TRBJ1-4 TRBV5-1 NA few CASSLSQENEKLFF TGCGCCAGCAGCTTGTCCCAGGAAAATGAAAAACTGTTTTTT
TRBJ1-4 TRBV18 NA many CASSPPRQGTPRELFF TGTGCCAGCTCACCACCGAGGCAGGGGACCCCGCGGGAACTGTTTTTT
TRBJ2-7 TRBV5-1 TRBD2 many CASSLGLAGGITYEQYF TGCGCCAGCAGCTTGGGGCTAGCGGGAGGGATAACCTACGAGCAGTACTTC
TRBJ1-4 TRBV2 NA many CASSERSGNNEKLFF TGTGCCAGCAGTGAAAGGAGTGGAAACAATGAAAAACTGTTTTTT
TRBJ2-1 TRBV3-1 NA many CASSQEGTSYNEQFF TGTGCCAGCAGCCAAGAAGGGACCTCATACAATGAGCAGTTCTTC
TRBJ2-1 TRBV6-1 TRBD2 many CASSSGLAGDEQFF TGTGCCAGCAGTTCGGGACTAGCGGGGGATGAGCAGTTCTTC
TRBJ2-2 TRBV7-9 TRBD1 NA CASSPTGVWTGELFF TGTGCCAGCAGCCCCACAGGGGTTTGGACCGGGGAGCTGTTTTTT
TRBJ1-2 TRBV9 NA many CASNGQRNGYTF TGTGCCAGCAATGGACAACGTAATGGCTACACCTTC
TRBJ2-7 TRBV20-1 NA few CSAPGRSGAASASKEQYF TGCAGTGCCCCCGGGAGATCTGGGGCCGCTAGCGCCTCGAAAGAGCAGTACTTC
TRBJ1-2 TRBV12-3/TRBV12-4 TRBD1 many CASSLTGGGRNDYGYTF TGTGCCAGCAGTCTCACAGGGGGCGGTAGGAATGACTATGGCTACACCTTC
TRBJ2-3 TRBV11-3 NA many CASSPPGALWDTQYF TGTGCCAGCAGCCCGCCGGGAGCGCTTTGGGATACGCAGTATTTT